A single sample is the source of the 30 T cell receptor beta chains below, sequenced in a study of T cell responses to AZD1222 COVID-19 vaccine. Using immunoSEQ multiplex PCR, the repertoire was profiled, and TCRdb retains in-frame clones only, with some absent. The table records some 110,000 clones, approximately 83% of them present only once. Material: peripheral blood, obtained on day 0 of MenACWY control vaccination. These TCRs come from an adult in good health.

V is TRBV18 and J is TRBJ1-6; 12 bases map to TRBD1. The trim removed 1 base at V and 8 bases at J, leaving 3 bases unmatched. This CDR3 region has 16 residues. The germline V gene encodes CDR1 KGHSH and CDR2 LQKENI. CDR3 amino acids: CASSPQGQGAYSPLHF. The DNA of the CDR3 is TGTGCCAGCTCACCACAGGGACAGGGGGCTTATTCACCCCTCCACTTT.

This chain connects TRBV6-6 to TRBJ2-6; no definite D call. The CDR3 extends over 15 amino acids. Germline V gene sequence: CDR1 MNHNY, CDR2 SVGAGI (reference sequence). V gave up 8 bases and J gave up 0 bases, with 11 bases separating them. Here the CDR3 reads CASLGRNSGANVLTF. The CDR3 region has the DNA TGTGCCAGCTTGGGCAGGAACTCTGGGGCCAACGTCCTGACTTTC.

This sequence joins TRBV6-5 and TRBJ1-2; maybe TRBD1 (6 bases). Germline lookup yields CDR1 MNHEY and CDR2 SVGAGI. The CDR3 is 15 amino acids. The germline V and J ends were trimmed by 5 bases and 4 bases, with 17 bases remaining between them. CDR3 DNA sequence: TGTGCCAGCAGTAGGCCGGGGCAGGGGTCCTATGGCTACACCTTC. This gives the protein CASSRPGQGSYGYTF.

The CDR3 nucleotides read TGTGCCAGCACTACCCAAAGGGGGGGCCCCTCCTACGAGCAGTACTTC. Residues: CASTTQRGGPSYEQYF. V usage is TRBV6-6 and J usage is TRBJ2-7, with TRBD2 as a possible D gene (7 bases). The germline V gene encodes CDR1 MNHNY and CDR2 SVGAGI (reference sequence). V was cut by 7 bases and J by 0 bases, with 19 bases left in between. The CDR3 consists of 16 residues.

The genes are TRBV10-1 and TRBJ2-2; 9 bases map to TRBD1. V shed 4 bases, J shed 7 bases, and the junction held 4 bases outside the gene matches. The CDR3 is 14 amino acids. The germline V gene encodes CDR1 WNHNN and CDR2 SYGVQD (reference sequence). The CDR3 is CASSGGTGNGELFF. CDR3 nucleotides: TGCGCCAGCAGTGGGGGGACAGGGAACGGGGAGCTGTTTTTT.

In this sample, this clone turned up a few times. The V call is TRBV7-2, the J call TRBJ2-7; D gene uncertain. The germline V gene has CDR1 SGHTA and CDR2 FQGNSA. The ends were cut back, 1 base at V and 2 bases at J, with 15 bases in the middle. The length of the CDR3 is 16 residues. The chain's CDR3 is CASSLDITRSAYEQYF. The CDR3 DNA follows: TGTGCCAGCAGCTTAGATATCACCCGCTCGGCCTACGAGCAGTACTTC.

The gene calls are TRBV11-2 and TRBJ2-5; unclear D gene. The V gene lost 1 base and the J gene lost 7 bases, with 10 bases spanning the gap. The CDR3 totals 13 residues. CDR1 SGHAT and CDR2 FQNNGV come from the germline V gene. The CDR3 sequence is CASSLATSGTQYF. The CDR3 DNA reads as TGTGCCAGCAGCTTAGCGACAAGTGGGACCCAGTACTTC. The variable domain in full, completed from reference TRBV11-2 and TRBJ2-5, reads EAGVAQSPRYKIIEKRQSVAFWCNPISGHATLYWYQQILGQGPKLLIQFQNNGVVDDSQLPKDRFSAERLKGVDSTLKIQPAKLEDSAVYLCASSLATSGTQYFGPGTRLLVL.

This chain links TRBV3-1 (or the pseudogene TRBV3-2) with TRBJ1-6; possible D gene TRBD1, 5 bases. Trimming left V 0 bases short and J 11 bases short, with 11 bases between. CDR3 size: 14 residues. Germline values: CDR1 LGHDT, CDR2 YNNKEL (reference sequence). CDR3 nucleotides: TGTGCCAGCAGCCAAGATAGTGGGGGTGCACCCCTCCACTTT. Its translation is CASSQDSGGAPLHF.

This sequence joins TRBV27 and TRBJ1-1, with D maybe TRBD1 (5 bases). The V and J ends lost 2 bases and 3 bases respectively, with 16 bases between them. The CDR3 totals 16 residues. Germline lookup yields CDR1 MNHEY and CDR2 SMNVEV (reference sequence). Here the CDR3 DNA reads TGTGCCAGCAGTTTACGGGGCGACCGTACGGACACTGAAGCTTTCTTT. This gives the protein CASSLRGDRTDTEAFF.

The chain couples TRBV2 to TRBJ1-6; 9 bases match TRBD1. The CDR3 runs to 15 residues. The ends lost 3 bases at V and 6 bases at J; junction bases unmatched: 3. Germline CDR1 SNHLY, CDR2 FYNNEI. The CDR3 sequence is CASSDQQGANSPLHF. The CDR3 bases are TGTGCCAGCAGTGACCAACAGGGGGCTAATTCACCCCTCCACTTT.

Comment on this clone: A junction end diverges from the germline sequence, so it may reflect a read error. V usage is TRBV7-2 and J usage is TRBJ2-5; 8 nucleotides align to TRBD1. The CDR3 totals 14 residues. Germline CDR1 is SGHTA and CDR2 is FQGNSA. The DNA of the CDR3 is TGTGCCAGCAGCTCCGGACAGGGACAAGGGACCCAGTACTTC. Translated, it gives CASSSGQGQGTQYF.

V and J are TRBV6-2 or TRBV6-3 and TRBJ2-1, with 10 bases matching TRBD1. The CDR3 length is 15 residues. V lost 4 bases, J lost 10 bases, and 10 bases stayed unmatched. CDR1 and CDR2 (germline): MNHEY, SVGEGT. The CDR3 bases are TGTGCCAGCAGTTCGGCGGGACAGGGGTATGGCGAGCAGTTCTTC. Translating it yields CASSSAGQGYGEQFF.

The sample holds a few counts of this clone. The chain combines TRBV4-3 with TRBJ2-6; 7 bases agree with TRBD2. This CDR3 spans 15 amino acids. V lost 4 bases, J lost 4 bases, and 4 bases stayed unmatched. Per the germline V gene, CDR1 is LGHNA and CDR2 is YSLEER. The CDR3 loop is CASSLGRDGANVLTF. CDR3 nucleotide sequence: TGCGCCAGCAGCCTAGGGAGGGACGGGGCCAACGTCCTGACTTTC.

This clone was found a few times. V usage is TRBV5-1 and J usage is TRBJ1-1; D might be TRBD1 (5 bases). V was trimmed by 0 bases and J by 1 base, leaving 10 bases between them. This CDR3 has 15 residues. Germline loops: CDR1 SGHRS, CDR2 YFSETQ. This CDR3 reads CASSLVGAGNTEAFF. For the CDR3, the DNA is TGCGCCAGCAGCTTGGTCGGGGCAGGGAACACTGAAGCTTTCTTT.

The chain uses TRBV4-1 and TRBJ2-7; D might be TRBD2 (5 bases). The germline gives CDR1 MGHRA, CDR2 YSYEKL. The length of the CDR3 is 15 residues. Trimming removed 1 base at V and 4 bases at J, with 14 bases between. CDR3 sequence reads: CASSQVGADRYEQYF. The CDR3 DNA reads TGCGCCAGCAGCCAAGTTGGAGCGGATCGATACGAGCAGTACTTC.

The CDR3: CASSHGTSDVAYNEQFF. CDR3 in DNA: TGTGCCAGCAGCCACGGGACTAGCGACGTTGCCTACAATGAGCAGTTCTTC. The rearrangement uses TRBV14 and TRBJ2-1, with 10 bases matching TRBD2. Germline V gene lookup returns CDR1 SGHDN and CDR2 FVKESK. Trimming cost V 3 bases and J 2 bases; bases outside gene matches: 7. There are 17 residues in the CDR3. The whole variable domain, remainder taken from reference TRBV14 and TRBJ2-1, is EAGVTQFPSHSVIEKGQTVTLRCDPISGHDNLYWYRRVMGKEIKFLLHFVKESKQDESGMPNNRFLAERTGGTYSTLKVQPAELEDSGVYFCASSHGTSDVAYNEQFFGPGTRLTVL.

A single count supports this clone. The chain couples TRBV19 to TRBJ1-1, with D tentatively TRBD1 (6 bases). Per the germline V gene, CDR1 is LNHDA and CDR2 is SQIVND (reference sequence). CDR3 length: 14 residues. The V gene lost 3 bases and the J gene lost 5 bases, with 13 bases spanning the gap. As DNA, the CDR3 is TGTGCCAGTAGTATTACGGGGGCCAGGACTGAAGCTTTCTTT. This gives the protein CASSITGARTEAFF.

The chain uses TRBV27 and TRBJ1-2, with unresolved D. CDR3 size: 12 residues. Germline CDR1 MNHEY, CDR2 SMNVEV (reference sequence). With 2 bases removed from V and 8 bases from J, the gap between germline ends came to 9 bases. CDR3 protein: CASSLAGRGYTF. CDR3 DNA sequence: TGTGCCAGCAGTTTAGCCGGCCGGGGCTACACCTTC.

A single count supports this clone. The gene calls are TRBV2 and TRBJ2-2; D unresolved. CDR1 and CDR2 from the germline V gene are SNHLY and FYNNEI. The V and J ends lost 4 bases and 6 bases respectively, with 12 bases between them. This CDR3 contains 14 residues. DNA of the CDR3: TGTGCCAGCAGTGTGGTGCGGTCAGCCGGGGAGCTGTTTTTT. This gives the protein CASSVVRSAGELFF.

This clone was detected a few times. The rearrangement uses TRBV19 and TRBJ1-5; TRBD1 might be the D (6 bases). CDR1 and CDR2 from the germline V gene are LNHDA and SQIVND (reference sequence). Trimming cost V 2 bases and J 1 base, with 24 bases left between them. This CDR3 is 20 amino acids long. For the CDR3, the DNA is TGTGCCAGTAGTATATCAGGTTACAGGGTACGAGCGGGGAGCAATCAGCCCCAGCATTTT. Translated, it gives CASSISGYRVRAGSNQPQHF.

The chain combines TRBV6-5 with TRBJ1-1, with D uncertain. The CDR3 contains 14 residues. Trimming removed 0 bases at V and 8 bases at J, with 13 bases between. Germline CDR1 and CDR2: MNHEY and SVGAGI. CDR3 in DNA: TGTGCCAGCAGTTACTCCACGGTGTCTAGGGAAGCTTTCTTT. This translates into CASSYSTVSREAFF.

The chain recombines TRBV24-1 with TRBJ2-2, with D possibly TRBD1 on 5 matching bases. CDR1 is KGHDR, CDR2 SFDVKD, per germline. CDR3 length equals 15 residues. V lost 6 bases, J lost 4 bases, and 14 bases lay in between. The CDR3 region is CATSRSSGPTGELFF. The CDR3 coding sequence is TGTGCCACCAGTCGATCGTCAGGGCCCACCGGGGAGCTGTTTTTT.

V and J are TRBV6-6 and TRBJ1-1; D not resolved. CDR1 and CDR2 from the germline V gene are MNHNY and SVGAGI (reference sequence). CDR3 length: 13 amino acids. The germline V and J ends were trimmed by 6 bases and 1 base, with 9 bases remaining between them. The CDR3 coding sequence is TGTGCCAGCAGCAGACAAGAGAACACTGAAGCTTTCTTT. It is translated as CASSRQENTEAFF.

This clone turned up a few times. The J gene is TRBJ1-1, the V gene TRBV5-6, with a tentative D call TRBD1 (5 bases). The germline CDR1 and CDR2 sequences are SGHDT and YYEEEE. The CDR3 consists of 14 residues. The V end was cut by 5 bases, the J end by 11 bases, with 22 bases between. The CDR3 spells CASRYSGTAFRAFF. CDR3 coding DNA: TGTGCCAGCAGATACTCCGGGACGGCCTTTCGGGCTTTCTTT. The full variable domain, its missing parts supplied by reference TRBV5-6 and TRBJ1-1, is DAGVTQSPTHLIKTRGQQVTLRCSPKSGHDTVSWYQQALGQGPQFIFQYYEEEERQRGNFPDRFSGHQFPNYSSELNVNALLLGDSALYLCASRYSGTAFRAFFGQGTRLTVV.

The CDR3 bases are TGTGCCAGCAGCGCGACCTTGCATGGCTACACCTTC. Protein product: CASSATLHGYTF. This chain uses TRBV9 with TRBJ1-2; the D is unclear. Germline V gene sequence: CDR1 SGDLS, CDR2 YYNGEE. This CDR3 has 12 residues. Deletions cut 3 bases from V and 6 bases from J, with 9 bases between.

The chain is built from TRBV27 and TRBJ2-3; D remains unclear. There are 13 residues in the CDR3. The V gene's germline CDR1 is MNHEY and CDR2 SMNVEV (reference sequence). Between the trimmed V and J ends, which lost 5 bases and 2 bases, there was a span of 8 bases. CDR3 residues: CASSLTYTDTQYF. For the CDR3, the DNA is TGTGCCAGCAGTCTCACTTACACAGATACGCAGTATTTT.

The chain recombines TRBV6-5 with TRBJ1-1; TRBD1 aligns across 7 bases. The germline V gene encodes CDR1 MNHEY and CDR2 SVGAGI. Unmatched junction bases numbered 10, after V lost 6 bases and J lost 3 bases. The CDR3 consists of 15 residues. The CDR3 coding sequence is TGTGCCAGCAGGCCTGACAGGGACGTGGACACTGAAGCTTTCTTT. Encoded protein: CASRPDRDVDTEAFF.

This clone was counted once. The J gene is TRBJ1-1, the V gene TRBV13, with D unclear. CDR3 size: 14 residues. The germline V gene has CDR1 PRHDT and CDR2 FYEKMQ (reference sequence). V shed 1 base and J shed 0 bases, with 6 bases lying between them. The CDR3 DNA follows: TGTGCCAGCAGCTTAGTTGGGGTGAACACTGAAGCTTTCTTT. It translates to CASSLVGVNTEAFF. Together with reference TRBV13 and TRBJ1-1, the CDR3 gives the full variable domain: AAGVIQSPRHLIKEKRETATLKCYPIPRHDTVYWYQQGPGQDPQFLISFYEKMQSDKGSIPDRFSAQQFSDYHSELNMSSLELGDSALYFCASSLVGVNTEAFFGQGTRLTVV.

This clone occurred once. This rearrangement joins TRBV30 to TRBJ1-2, with D possibly being TRBD1 (6 bases). Deletions cut 0 bases from V and 8 bases from J, with 19 bases between. The CDR3 sequence is 15 residues long. Germline V gene sequence: CDR1 GTSNPN, CDR2 SVGIG (reference sequence). The CDR3 nucleotides read TGTGCCTGGAGTGTAGGTCAGCAGGGGACCGGGGGCTACACCTTC. It encodes CAWSVGQQGTGGYTF. The complete variable domain, with remaining parts taken from reference TRBV30 and TRBJ1-2, reads SQTIHQWPATLVQPVGSPLSLECTVEGTSNPNLYWYRQAAGRGLQLLFYSVGIGQISSEVPQNLSASRPQDRQFILSSKKLLLSDSGFYLCAWSVGQQGTGGYTFGSGTRLTVV.

V and J are TRBV4-1 and TRBJ2-5; no definite D call. The germline gives CDR1 MGHRA, CDR2 YSYEKL. This CDR3 region has 15 residues. V lost 4 bases and J 0 bases, leaving 12 bases between the germline ends. The CDR3 DNA reads as TGCGCCAGCAGCCGGATAGATGGGGACCAAGAGACCCAGTACTTC. Its protein is CASSRIDGDQETQYF.